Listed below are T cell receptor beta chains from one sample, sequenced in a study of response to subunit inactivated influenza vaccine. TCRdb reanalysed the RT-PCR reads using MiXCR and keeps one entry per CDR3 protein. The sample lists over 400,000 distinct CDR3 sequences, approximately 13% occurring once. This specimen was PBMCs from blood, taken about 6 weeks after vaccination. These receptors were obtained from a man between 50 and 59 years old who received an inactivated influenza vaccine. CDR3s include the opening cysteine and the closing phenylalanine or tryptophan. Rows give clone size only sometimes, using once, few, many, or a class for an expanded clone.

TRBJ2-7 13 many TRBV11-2 CASRLLSSYEQYF
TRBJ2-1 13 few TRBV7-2 CASSRSSGTGMFF
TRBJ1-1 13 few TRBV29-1 CSEVGEPNTEAFF
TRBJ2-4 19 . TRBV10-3 CAISESIAGSAGNGYIQYF
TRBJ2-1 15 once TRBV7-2 CASGTSGRTSGEQFF
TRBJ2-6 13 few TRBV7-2 CASRDSGANVLTF
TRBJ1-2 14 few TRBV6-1 CASSRPGFGYGYTF
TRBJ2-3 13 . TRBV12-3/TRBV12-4 CASSHRDADTQYF
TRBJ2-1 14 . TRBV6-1 CASHQGGHGNEQFF
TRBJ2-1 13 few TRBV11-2 CASSFGHNNEQFF
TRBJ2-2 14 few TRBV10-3 CAIKGQGDTGELFF